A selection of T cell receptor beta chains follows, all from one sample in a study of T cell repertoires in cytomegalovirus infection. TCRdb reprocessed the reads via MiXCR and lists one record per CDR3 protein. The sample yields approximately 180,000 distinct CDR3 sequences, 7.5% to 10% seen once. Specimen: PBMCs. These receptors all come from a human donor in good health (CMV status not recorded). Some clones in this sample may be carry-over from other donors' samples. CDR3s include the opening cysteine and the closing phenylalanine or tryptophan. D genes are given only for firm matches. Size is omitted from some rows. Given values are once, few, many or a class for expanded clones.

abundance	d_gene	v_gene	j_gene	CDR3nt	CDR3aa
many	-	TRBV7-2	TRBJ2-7	TGTGCCAGCAGCTTAGGGCAGGGGAGGAGGGAGCAGTACTTC	CASSLGQGRREQYF
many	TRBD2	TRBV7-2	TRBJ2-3	TGTGCCAGCAGCATACTAGCGGGGGGGCGGCAGGGTACGCAGTATTTT	CASSILAGGRQGTQYF
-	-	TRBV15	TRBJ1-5	TGTGCCACCCGACGTCACCGGGACGAGGGCATCCAGCCCAAGCATTTT	CATRRHRDEGIQPKHF
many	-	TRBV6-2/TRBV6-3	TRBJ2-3	TGTGCCAGCACCGAACCCTTCACAGATACGCAGTATTTT	CASTEPFTDTQYF
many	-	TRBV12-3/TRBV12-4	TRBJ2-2	TGTGCCAGCAGTTTATTGCAGAGCACCGGGGAGCTGTTTTTT	CASSLLQSTGELFF
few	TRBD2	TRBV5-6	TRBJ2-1	TGTGCCAGCAGCTTGAGCGGGGGGCTCAATGAGCAGTTCTTC	CASSLSGGLNEQFF
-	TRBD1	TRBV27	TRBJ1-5	TGTGCCAGCAGTTTAATATTCCAGGGGGCGAATCAGCCCCAGCATTTT	CASSLIFQGANQPQHF
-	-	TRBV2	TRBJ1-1	TGTGCCAGCAGTGAAGGGGAATGGACTGAAGCTTTCTTT	CASSEGEWTEAFF
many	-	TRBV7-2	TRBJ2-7	TGTGCCAGCAGCTTAGAAGGCGGGGATAACTACGAGCAGTACTTC	CASSLEGGDNYEQYF
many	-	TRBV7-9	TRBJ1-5	TGTGCCAGCAGCCTACGGGACAGCAATCAGCCCCAGCATTTT	CASSLRDSNQPQHF
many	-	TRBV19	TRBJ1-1	TGTGCCAGTAGTATAGGGCCCAATGGGCAGCTGAACACTGAAGCTTTCTTT	CASSIGPNGQLNTEAFF
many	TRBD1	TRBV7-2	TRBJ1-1	TGTGCCAGCACCGATCGGGACAGCTTCACTGAAGCTTTCTTT	CASTDRDSFTEAFF
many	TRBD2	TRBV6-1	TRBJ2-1	TGTGCCAGCATGGGAGTAGCGGGGAACTCCTACAATGAGCAGTTCTTC	CASMGVAGNSYNEQFF
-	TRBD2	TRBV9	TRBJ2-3	TGTGCCAGCAGCGTAACCGTAGCGGGGGGGCAGGGTACGCAGTATTTT	CASSVTVAGGQGTQYF
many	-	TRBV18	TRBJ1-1	TGTGCCAGCTCATCGCGGTGGGACACTGAAGCTTTCTTT	CASSSRWDTEAFF
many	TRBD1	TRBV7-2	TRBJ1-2	TGTGCCAGCAGCTTAGCGAACAGGGGACCGAACTATGGCTACACCTTC	CASSLANRGPNYGYTF
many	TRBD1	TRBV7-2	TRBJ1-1	TGTGCCAGCAGCTTTCTAACAGGGGAGAACACTGAAGCTTTCTTT	CASSFLTGENTEAFF
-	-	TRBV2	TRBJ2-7	TGTGCCAGCTCCGCAGGATACTACGAGCAGTACTTC	CASSAGYYEQYF
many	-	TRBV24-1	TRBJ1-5	TGTGCCACCAGTGGAGACGACAATCAGCCCCAGCATTTT	CATSGDDNQPQHF
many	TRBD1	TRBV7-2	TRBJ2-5	TGTGCCAGCAGCTCGGGGGACAGGCCCCAAGAGACCCAGTACTTC	CASSSGDRPQETQYF
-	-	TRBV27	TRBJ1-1	TGTGCCAGCAGTTTGAGTGTGAACACTGAAGATTTCTTT	CASSLSVNTEDFF
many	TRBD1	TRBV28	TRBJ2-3	TGTGCCAGCAGATTAGGACAGGGGTCTAGCACAGATACGCAGTATTTT	CASRLGQGSSTDTQYF
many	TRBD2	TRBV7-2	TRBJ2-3	TGTGCCAGCAGCCGCGTTAGCGGGGAGGCAGATACGCAGTATTTT	CASSRVSGEADTQYF
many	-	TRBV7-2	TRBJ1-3	TGTGCCAGCAGCTTATTAGGCAGGGGTACTGGAAACACCATATATTTT	CASSLLGRGTGNTIYF
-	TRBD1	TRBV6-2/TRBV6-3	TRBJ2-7	TGTGCCAGCAGCGGGACAGGGACCTACGAGCAGTACTTC	CASSGTGTYEQYF
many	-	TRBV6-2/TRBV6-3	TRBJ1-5	TGTGCCAGCAGTTTGACTAACGGGCCTTATCAGCCCCAGCATTTT	CASSLTNGPYQPQHF
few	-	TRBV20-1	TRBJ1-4	TGCAGTGCTAGGGAACTAACAGCCCTCGCAACTAATGAAAAACTGTTTTTT	CSARELTALATNEKLFF
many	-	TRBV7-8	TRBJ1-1	TGTGCCAGCAGCTTAACGGGCGCTGAAGCTTTCTTT	CASSLTGAEAFF
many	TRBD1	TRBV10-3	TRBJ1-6	TGTGCCATCAGCACCGGGACAGGGAGCTCCTATAATTCACCCCTCCACTTT	CAISTGTGSSYNSPLHF
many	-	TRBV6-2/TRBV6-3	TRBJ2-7	TGTGCCAGCAGTTACTCGAGTATCTACGAGCAGTACTTC	CASSYSSIYEQYF
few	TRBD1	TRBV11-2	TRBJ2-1	TGTGCCAGCAGCACCACAGGGGGCCGCAATGAGCAGTTCTTC	CASSTTGGRNEQFF
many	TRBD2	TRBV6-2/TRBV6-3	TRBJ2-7	TGTGCCAGCAGTTACGAAGCGGGAGCGAACGAGCAGTACTTC	CASSYEAGANEQYF
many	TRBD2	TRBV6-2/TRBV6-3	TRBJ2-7	TGTGCCATCACTGATACCGGGACGCCGGGACTAGGCGGTGAGCAGTACTTC	CAITDTGTPGLGGEQYF
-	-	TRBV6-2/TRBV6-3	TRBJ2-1	TGTGCCAGCCTCCGGGACAACTCCTACAATGAGCAGTTCTTC	CASLRDNSYNEQFF
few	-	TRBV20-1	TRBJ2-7	TGCAGTGCTAGAGATCCCCCCTCGTTCCACGAGCAGTACTTC	CSARDPPSFHEQYF
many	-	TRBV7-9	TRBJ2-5	TGTGCCAGCAGCTCAGAGGTTCAGACCCAGTACTTC	CASSSEVQTQYF
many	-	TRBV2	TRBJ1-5	TGTGCCAGCAGGGAACCTTATAGCAATCAGCCCCAGCATTTT	CASREPYSNQPQHF
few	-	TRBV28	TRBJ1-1	TGTGCCAGCAGAACAGATCACACTGAAGCTTTCTTT	CASRTDHTEAFF
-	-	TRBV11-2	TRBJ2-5	TGTGCCAGCAGCCGTGACAGAAGCCAAGGAGAGACCCAGTACTTC	CASSRDRSQGETQYF